The source of this T cell receptor (beta chain) is a study of blood T cells in healthy people across ages (dated by TCRdb to 2013 to 2016). Background on the whole study: In model experiments, template switching captured roughly one uniquely barcoded TCR beta cDNA molecule for every two T cells. Using the same blood draw, the study looked at two additional independent replicas of 1 million unique cDNA reads for two donors, one aged 18 to 30 and the other aged 80 or older. Four age groups were formed from the donors: young (average approximately 15 years), middle-aged (less than 40), aged (roughly 59) and long-lived (less than 85). Donors of different ages were randomly distributed across sequencing lanes to avoid experimental bias. Age-related changes in TCR beta repertoire diversity were measured in the study by deep sequencing normalized with unique cDNA molecular identifiers.

Systemically healthy Caucasian individuals from Russia, around 39 in total and aged roughly 6 to 100 years, were included as donors. Each donor gave approximately 10 milliliters of peripheral blood, collected into EDTA-treated Vacutainer tubes. Ficoll-Paque density-gradient centrifugation was used to isolate PBMCs, with at least 6 million obtained per sample. Trizol reagent was used to extract total RNA from the PBMCs, yielding at least 6 micrograms per sample. The percentages of naive CD45RAhigh/CD27high T cells were determined by flow cytometry on a PBMC aliquot from every donor. A few counts support this clonotype. Its antigen is still unknown. No base quality values were provided; no much bigger clone lies one nucleotide off. CDR1 ENHRY and CDR2 SYGVKD are derived from the germline V gene. Cut back by 5 bases and 1 base, the V and J ends lie 17 bases apart. The CDR3 measures 16 amino acids from cysteine to phenylalanine. CDR3 DNA is the only sequence kept; it has 48 bases, read in frame from the first base.

Library preparation was by 5' RACE. The sample was run on an Illumina HiSeq 2500. A second PCR of about 7 to 12 cycles was run with a J-beta primer mix and a sample-barcoded 5' primer. A unique molecular identifier was introduced onto each TCR beta cDNA molecule by a template-switch 5' adaptor carrying 12 random nucleotides. At least 2.5 million CDR3-containing paired-end reads were obtained from each sample. The Mint cDNA synthesis kit, primed by a TRBC-specific oligonucleotide, was used to synthesize first-strand cDNA from all RNA. After uracil-DNA glycosylase treatment, a first 18-cycle PCR used universal primers M1SS and BC2_uni_R on all cDNA. Per the original workflow: For normalization, 1 million high-quality reads, each with a distinct molecular identifier, were randomly selected from each sample. Reads with shared molecular identifiers were discarded instead of being binned into consensus sequences. MiTCR, with a Q25 quality threshold and the strictest error-elimination algorithm, was used for CDR3 identification, clonotype clustering and error correction. Lower-bound total TCR beta diversity was estimated with a nonparametric unseen species model using Euler transformation. TCRdb handled the public reads itself, with Q25 trimming in fastp and clone calling in MiXCR, and kept productive beta chains. Rows merge per CDR3 protein into single entries with the most common DNA and genes. The V and J calls and clone size are TCRdb's, not the authors'. In all, the sample holds 850,000 to 950,000 distinct CDR3 sequences, and roughly 26% of those were seen once. Together, the top ten hold 15% to 20% of the sample.

Broader findings and caveats from the paper: Conclusive comparison of naive and antigen-experienced compartments was prevented by the profiling of bulk unsorted PBMCs. Estimates of total diversity from one million sequenced T cells were regarded as lower bounds and underestimates. Because donor CMV infection status was unknown, age-related changes in expanded clonotypes were potentially confounded. The long-lived group showed more naive CD4+ T cells, fewer expanded clones and increased TCR diversity than the aged group, suggesting age selection. As age increased, observed TCR beta diversity per million T cells dropped in a roughly linear way, and a significant reduction was already evident by age roughly 40. There was a strong correlation between observed TCR beta diversity and the percentage of naive T cells measured by flow cytometry.

This TCR was recovered from a woman of 80 years or more in good health. The sequencing sample was made of blood. The V and J genes are TRBV10-3 and TRBJ1-1; the D segment could be TRBD1, given 5 matching bases. The CDR3 here reads CAISSRVRGGNTEAFF. DNA sequence: TGTGCCATCAGTTCCAGGGTCCGAGGTGGGAACACTGAAGCTTTCTTT.